The 14 T cell receptor beta chains reported below all come from one sample, sequenced in a study of blood T cell repertoires in COVID-19 (dated by TCRdb to the early 2020s). The library was obtained by the immunoSEQ multiplex PCR assay. In TCRdb, the immuneACCESS table is reduced to in-frame sequences with V and J assigned. These tables do not hold every clone; where another copy was compared, an unresolved V gene accounts for under half, and the others remain unexplained. The sample table shows a few hundred thousand clones, and around 80% are seen once. Clones ranked in the top ten supply roughly a tenth of the sample. Sequencing was performed on peripheral blood. The receptors were gathered from a woman aged 80 or over with acute or convalescent COVID-19.

The chain employs TRBV6-1 and TRBJ1-2; the D is unclear. The CDR3 covers 15 residues. The germline V gene has CDR1 MNHNS and CDR2 SASEGT. V lost 2 bases to trimming and J lost 4 bases, with 14 bases between them. DNA for the CDR3: TGTGCCAGCAGTGAAAGAGGGAATGGGCTCTATGGCTACACCTTC. This sequence encodes CASSERGNGLYGYTF.

The chain has TRBV10-3 and TRBJ2-5, with 11 bases lining up with TRBD1. Germline trimming cut 5 bases from V and 4 bases from J; bases unmatched to any gene: 12. Germline CDR1 and CDR2: ENHRY and SYGVKD. This CDR3 spans 17 amino acids. CDR3 amino acids: CAISRTGGAKDGETQYF. The CDR3 DNA is TGTGCCATCAGTCGGACAGGGGGCGCGAAAGACGGAGAGACCCAGTACTTC.

V usage is TRBV6-2 or TRBV6-3 and J usage is TRBJ1-6; no definite D call. Trimming removed 0 bases from V and 10 bases from J, with 10 bases in between. CDR3 length equals 14 residues. Germline loops: CDR1 MNHEY, CDR2 SVGEGT. CDR3 in amino acids: CASSYSGNRSPLHF. The CDR3 bases are TGTGCCAGCAGTTACTCGGGCAATCGATCACCCCTCCACTTT.

The chain employs TRBV18 and TRBJ1-1; TRBD1 agrees at 11 bases. CDR1 and CDR2 from the germline V gene are KGHSH and LQKENI. This CDR3 contains 15 residues. With 3 bases clipped from V and 4 bases from J, the junction kept 4 bases outside the gene matches. CDR3 coding DNA: TGTGCCAGCTCACCCGGACAGGGGGCTACCACTGAAGCTTTCTTT. It is translated as CASSPGQGATTEAFF. Supplemented by reference TRBV18 and TRBJ1-1, the full variable domain reads NAGVMQNPRHLVRRRGQEARLRCSPMKGHSHVYWYRQLPEEGLKFMVYLQKENIIDESGMPKERFSAEFPKEGPSILRIQQVVRGDSAAYFCASSPGQGATTEAFFGQGTRLTVV.

This chain connects TRBV18 to TRBJ1-1; 11 bases fit TRBD1. Germline CDR1 and CDR2: KGHSH and LQKENI. This CDR3 has 15 residues. Unmatched junction bases numbered 3, after V lost 3 bases and J lost 3 bases. The CDR3 coding sequence is TGTGCCAGCTCACCTTGGACAGGGGGCGACACTGAAGCTTTCTTT. Translation: CASSPWTGGDTEAFF.

The chain recombines TRBV11-3 with TRBJ2-2; weak D call: TRBD1 (6 bases). The CDR3 covers 17 residues. Germline V gene data show CDR1 as SGHNT and CDR2 as YENEEA. The V gene lost 5 bases and the J gene lost 2 bases, with 18 bases spanning the gap. In nucleotides, the CDR3 is TGTGCCAGCAGCCTCTTCAGTGGCAGGGGTAACACCGGGGAGCTGTTTTTT. Translating it yields CASSLFSGRGNTGELFF.

The sample holds one count of this clone. The chain couples TRBV29-1 to TRBJ2-1, with unresolved D. CDR3 length: 11 amino acids. CDR1 is SQVTM and CDR2 is ANQGSEA in the germline V gene. Between the trimmed V and J ends, which lost 2 bases and 9 bases, there was a span of 8 bases. In DNA form, the CDR3 reads TGCAGCGTTGAAATTAGCACTGAGCAGTTCTTC. Translation: CSVEISTEQFF.

J is TRBJ2-3 and V is TRBV30, with 8 bases that match TRBD1. Germline assignment: CDR1 GTSNPN and CDR2 SVGIG (reference sequence). The ends lost 3 bases at V and 4 bases at J; junction bases unmatched: 3. CDR3 size: 13 residues. For the CDR3, the DNA is TGTGCCTGGAGCCCAGGGGGCGCAGATACGCAGTATTTT. Residues: CAWSPGGADTQYF.

This chain's CDR3 is CASTPDRYGYTF. The CDR3 DNA is TGTGCCAGCACCCCGGACAGGTATGGCTACACCTTC. The chain uses TRBV6-5 and TRBJ1-2; 7 bases map to TRBD1. The CDR3 has 12 amino acids. The germline gives CDR1 MNHEY, CDR2 SVGAGI. The junction had 4 bases not matched to a gene; V was cut back by 7 bases and J by 5 bases.

The CDR3 protein is CAWSVRQAPYEQYF. CDR3 sequence (DNA): TGTGCCTGGAGTGTACGGCAGGCCCCCTACGAGCAGTACTTC. The gene calls are TRBV30 and TRBJ2-7, with no clear D. The germline V and J ends were trimmed by 0 bases and 2 bases, with 11 bases remaining between them. In germline, CDR1 is GTSNPN, CDR2 SVGIG (reference sequence). The CDR3 consists of 14 residues.

This clone was observed once. This chain connects TRBV5-1 to TRBJ2-3; D may be TRBD1 (6 bases). Trimming shortened V by 0 bases and J by 2 bases, and 13 bases separated the two germline ends. CDR1 and CDR2 (germline): SGHRS, YFSETQ. This CDR3 spans 16 amino acids. CDR3 in DNA: TGCGCCAGCAGCTTGGGCGCAGGGGTGAACACAGATACGCAGTATTTT. It is translated as CASSLGAGVNTDTQYF.

The rearrangement links TRBV30 to TRBJ1-2, with D maybe TRBD1 (6 bases). CDR1 and CDR2 (germline): GTSNPN, SVGIG (reference sequence). The ends were cut back, 4 bases at V and 4 bases at J, with 22 bases in the middle. This CDR3 contains 16 residues. The DNA for the CDR3 is TGTGCCTGGAACTCAGTGGGAGATAGAGGGGGCTATGGCTACACCTTC. Translation gives CAWNSVGDRGGYGYTF.

The chain couples TRBV6-5 to TRBJ2-5; a possible D gene is TRBD2 (6 bases). Trimming shortened V by 8 bases and J by 7 bases, and 17 bases separated the two germline ends. Germline V gives CDR1 MNHEY, CDR2 SVGAGI. This CDR3 spans 13 amino acids. The CDR3 spells CASLEGNFGTQYF. For the CDR3, the DNA is TGTGCCAGCCTGGAGGGGAATTTCGGGACCCAGTACTTC.

The rearrangement links TRBV28 to TRBJ1-2; the match to TRBD1 covers 9 bases. The CDR3 has 14 residues. The V segment lost 3 bases and the J segment 8 bases; nucleotides outside the gene matches: 7. Per germline, CDR1 MDHEN and CDR2 SYDVKM. In DNA form, the CDR3 reads TGTGCCAGCAGTTTGAGACAGGGGGTATACGGCTACACCTTC. It encodes CASSLRQGVYGYTF.